Each of the 26 T cell receptor beta chains below was sequenced from the same sample in a study of T-cell memory formation after mild COVID-19. TCRdb redid the calling of the 5' RACE reads with MiXCR, one entry per CDR3 protein. The sample contains 400,000 or so distinct CDR3 sequences, 15% to 20% of which appear only once. Material: PBMCs or a T cell subset sorted from them (not recorded which). The source of these receptors is an adult woman who had mild COVID-19 (a few samples of this study predate the infection). Cell type and time point are not known.

The chain links TRBV15 to TRBJ1-1; D unresolved. V lost 0 bases and J 4 bases, leaving 12 bases between the germline ends. Germline V gene sequence: CDR1 LNHNV, CDR2 YYDKDF (reference sequence). The CDR3 covers 15 residues. The DNA of the CDR3 is TGTGCCACCAGCAGAGATAAGGGCATTGGCACTGAAGCTTTCTTT. Translating gives CATSRDKGIGTEAFF.

This clonotype has only a few counts. The chain combines TRBV3-1 with TRBJ2-7; TRBD2 is a possible D gene (5 bases). V dropped 2 bases and J dropped 2 bases, with 16 bases sitting between them. CDR3 length equals 16 residues. Germline assignment: CDR1 LGHDT and CDR2 YNNKEL (reference sequence). CDR3 DNA: TGTGCCAGCAGCCAAAGCCCGGACTTTGCAACCTACGAGCAGTACTTC. Amino acid sequence: CASSQSPDFATYEQYF.

This clonotype was seen only a few times. The V and J genes are TRBV13 and TRBJ2-7; 9 bases are a match to TRBD1. The CDR3 spans 15 residues. V lost 3 bases, J lost 3 bases, and 6 bases stayed unmatched. Germline assignment: CDR1 PRHDT and CDR2 FYEKMQ (reference sequence). CDR3 coding DNA: TGTGCCAGCAGCTTTTCCCTGGACAGGGGCTACGAGCAGTACTTC. Translation gives CASSFSLDRGYEQYF.

This chain joins TRBV5-1 and TRBJ2-3; D may correspond to TRBD1 or TRBD2 (6 bases each). Trimming pared 3 bases from V and 3 bases from J, leaving 11 bases between. Germline V gives CDR1 SGHRS, CDR2 YFSETQ. The CDR3 runs 14 residues. The DNA for the CDR3 is TGCGCCAGCAGCTCCGAGGGGGGAACAGATACGCAGTATTTT. This codes for CASSSEGGTDTQYF.

This clonotype showed up just a few times. J is TRBJ2-1 and V is TRBV7-6; 10 bases are a match to TRBD2. This CDR3 has 16 amino acids. The germline CDR1 and CDR2 sequences are SGHVS and FNYEAQ. Unmatched junction bases numbered 9, after V lost 4 bases and J lost 6 bases. CDR3 nucleotides: TGTGCCAGCAGCTACCGGCTAGCGGGGGCGACCAATGAGCAGTTCTTC. Translating gives CASSYRLAGATNEQFF.

In this sample, this clonotype turned up a few times. The chain is built from TRBV7-2 and TRBJ1-1; D may be TRBD1 (6 bases). CDR3 length: 15 amino acids. CDR1 is SGHTA and CDR2 is FQGNSA in the germline V gene. V lost 5 bases and J lost 5, with 18 bases in between. The CDR3 spells CASSVRTGQWTEAFF. In nucleotides, the CDR3 is TGTGCCAGCAGCGTAAGAACAGGGCAGTGGACTGAAGCTTTCTTT. The entire variable domain, with the rest obtained from reference TRBV7-2 and TRBJ1-1, is as follows: GAGVSQSPSNKVTEKGKDVELRCDPISGHTALYWYRQSLGQGLEFLIYFQGNSAPDKSGLPSDRFSAERTGGSVSTLTIQRTQQEDSAVYLCASSVRTGQWTEAFFGQGTRLTVV.

This chain uses TRBV20-1 with TRBJ2-7; 11 positions match TRBD2. With V trimmed by 0 bases and J by 4 bases, 11 bases remained unmatched. CDR3 size: 17 residues. Germline V gene data show CDR1 as DFQATT and CDR2 as SNEGSKA (reference sequence). CDR3: CSARDPGLAGDLYEQYF. The CDR3 bases are TGCAGTGCTAGAGATCCCGGACTAGCGGGTGACCTTTACGAGCAGTACTTC.

This clonotype was counted a few times. V is TRBV7-3 and J is TRBJ2-1, with 14 bases lining up with TRBD2. The germline V gene encodes CDR1 SGHTA and CDR2 FQGTGA. The CDR3 sequence is 15 residues long. V lost 5 bases and J lost 8; bases outside the gene matches: 5. The CDR3 DNA reads as TGTGCCAGCAGCCGGGGACTAGCGGGAGTCTATGAGCAGTTCTTC. This codes for CASSRGLAGVYEQFF.

The V and J genes are TRBV5-5 and TRBJ2-3; 9 bases fit TRBD1. The CDR3 is made up of 16 amino acids. With V trimmed by 4 bases and J by 1 base, 7 bases remained unmatched. Germline loops: CDR1 SGHKS, CDR2 YYEKEE (reference sequence). CDR3 region: CASSPPQGAGTDTQYF. CDR3 in DNA: TGTGCCAGCAGCCCACCACAGGGGGCGGGCACAGATACGCAGTATTTT.

The rearrangement joins TRBV18 to TRBJ1-2; 7 bases map to TRBD1. The ends lost 2 bases at V and 2 bases at J; junction bases unmatched: 2. CDR3 size: 14 residues. CDR1 KGHSH and CDR2 LQKENI come from the germline V gene. CDR3 sequence reads: CASSPATGNYGYTF. CDR3 DNA sequence: TGTGCCAGCTCACCAGCGACAGGGAACTATGGCTACACCTTC.

In nucleotides, the CDR3 is TGTGCCAGCAGCTTAAGACAGGGGGCACACAATGAGCAGTTCTTC. Its protein is CASSLRQGAHNEQFF. This chain links TRBV7-8 with TRBJ2-1; 10 positions agree with TRBD1. The CDR3 is 15 amino acids. V dropped 2 bases and J dropped 5; count of bases not matched to a gene: 3. CDR1 and CDR2 (germline): SGHVS, FQNEAQ.

In its sample, this clonotype was seen a few times. This chain links TRBV30 with TRBJ2-7; 9 positions match TRBD2. CDR3 length: 16 residues. CDR1 and CDR2 (germline): GTSNPN, SVGIG (reference sequence). The J segment lost 3 bases and the V segment lost 4 bases, leaving 13 bases of the junction unmatched. CDR3 protein: CAWTPTVAGAFYEQYF. CDR3 in DNA: TGTGCCTGGACCCCAACAGTAGCGGGAGCGTTCTACGAGCAGTACTTC.

The chain is built from TRBV11-2 and TRBJ2-7, with D tentatively TRBD2 (6 bases). Germline values: CDR1 SGHAT, CDR2 FQNNGV. The CDR3 extends over 15 amino acids. V was clipped by 6 bases and J by 1 base, with 16 bases between them. DNA for the CDR3: TGTGCCAGCAGTCCCACGGGGGTCAAGTCCTACGAGCAGTACTTC. Protein sequence: CASSPTGVKSYEQYF.

The chain combines TRBV6-1 with TRBJ1-1; D remains unclear. V was pared by 2 bases and J by 3 bases, with 10 bases between. CDR3 length: 14 residues. The germline V gene encodes CDR1 MNHNS and CDR2 SASEGT. CDR3 bases: TGTGCCAGCAGTGAATCTCGAGGGTACACTGAAGCTTTCTTT. It is translated as CASSESRGYTEAFF.

The rearrangement joins TRBV7-9 to TRBJ2-7, with 7 bases aligning to TRBD1. Losses at the gene ends were 5 bases for V and 7 bases for J; bases not matched to a gene: 8. The germline V gene encodes CDR1 SEHNR and CDR2 FQNEAQ (reference sequence). This CDR3 is built from 13 residues. CDR3 DNA: TGTGCCAGCAGCCTACAGGGGACAAGGGAGCAGTACTTC. This sequence encodes CASSLQGTREQYF.

This clonotype was found a few times. V is TRBV19 and J is TRBJ1-2; D remains ambiguous. The length of the CDR3 is 13 residues. Trimming stripped 5 bases from V and 2 bases from J, with 9 bases between. Germline V CDR1 and CDR2: LNHDA, SQIVND (reference sequence). The CDR3: CASSSRGNYGYTF. In nucleotides, the CDR3 is TGTGCCAGTAGTTCCCGGGGAAACTATGGCTACACCTTC.

This clonotype was seen a handful of times. DNA of the CDR3: TGTGCCAGCAGCAAGGGTAGTTGGACTGAAGCTTTCTTT. Translated, it gives CASSKGSWTEAFF. The genes are TRBV21-1 and TRBJ1-1. TRBV21-1 is termed a pseudogene. This CDR3 is 13 amino acids long.

The chain has TRBV6-1 and TRBJ2-5; 7 bases fit TRBD2. Germline V gene data show CDR1 as MNHNS and CDR2 as SASEGT. The CDR3 contains 15 residues. V dropped 7 bases and J dropped 2; count of bases not matched to a gene: 10. CDR3 in amino acids: CASTPVAGDQETQYF. CDR3 DNA: TGTGCCAGCACGCCGGTCGCGGGGGATCAAGAGACCCAGTACTTC.

This clonotype was counted between two and nine times. The V gene is TRBV7-9, the J gene TRBJ2-1, with D tentatively TRBD1 or TRBD2 (5 bases each). The CDR3 contains 14 residues. CDR1 is SEHNR, CDR2 FQNEAQ, per germline (reference sequence). V was pared by 2 bases and J by 6 bases, with 11 bases between. The CDR3 here is CASSLYSGTNEQFF. For the CDR3, the DNA is TGTGCCAGCAGCTTATATTCAGGGACCAATGAGCAGTTCTTC.

This clonotype was recorded many times. The chain has TRBV29-1 and TRBJ2-5, with a possible D match to TRBD2 (5 bases). The V end was cut by 4 bases, the J end by 7 bases, with 13 bases between. This CDR3 region has 12 residues. The germline V gene encodes CDR1 SQVTM and CDR2 ANQGSEA. The CDR3 sequence: CSVGAPEGTQYF. In nucleotides, the CDR3 is TGCAGCGTTGGGGCCCCAGAGGGGACCCAGTACTTC. Supplemented by reference TRBV29-1 and TRBJ2-5, the full variable domain reads SAVISQKPSRDICQRGTSLTIQCQVDSQVTMMFWYRQQPGQSLTLIATANQGSEATYESGFVIDKFPISRPNLTFSTLTVSNMSPEDSSIYLCSVGAPEGTQYFGPGTRLLVL.

This clonotype has just a few counts. The V call is TRBV12-3 or TRBV12-4, the J call TRBJ2-1, with TRBD1 matching over 9 bases. The CDR3 covers 15 residues. Trimming took 2 bases from V and 9 from J; bases not matched to a gene: 8. The CDR3 is CASSLYGTGHIEQFF. CDR3 bases: TGTGCCAGCAGTTTATACGGGACAGGGCACATTGAGCAGTTCTTC.

This clonotype was recorded a few times. The chain joins TRBV5-1 to TRBJ1-1, with a possible D match to TRBD1 (5 bases). V was pared by 1 base and J by 1 base, with 14 bases between. Per germline, CDR1 SGHRS and CDR2 YFSETQ. The CDR3 totals 16 residues. CDR3 nucleotides: TGCGCCAGCAGCTTGTTTCCAGGGCGGGAGAACACTGAAGCTTTCTTT. This gives the protein CASSLFPGRENTEAFF.

This chain links TRBV12-3 or TRBV12-4 with TRBJ2-5, with D uncertain. The CDR3 has 13 amino acids. The V gene lost 4 bases and the J gene lost 7 bases, with 13 bases spanning the gap. CDR3 sequence reads: CASSYPWAGTQYF. The CDR3 DNA reads as TGTGCCAGCAGTTACCCGTGGGCTGGGACCCAGTACTTC.

The rearrangement uses TRBV27 and TRBJ1-5, with D possibly TRBD1 on 5 matching bases. V was shortened by 3 bases and J by 4 bases, with 16 bases between the two germline ends. The CDR3 extends over 16 amino acids. Germline V gene lookup returns CDR1 MNHEY and CDR2 SMNVEV (reference sequence). The CDR3 nucleotides read TGTGCCAGCAGTTTGTGGGGTACCAAGGGGAATCAGCCCCAGCATTTT. Its protein product is CASSLWGTKGNQPQHF.

In this sample, this clonotype turned up a few times. The chain employs TRBV24-1 and TRBJ1-2; 7 bases match TRBD1. V shed 7 bases, J shed 1 base, and the junction held 5 bases outside the gene matches. This CDR3 contains 14 residues. Germline V lookup: CDR1 KGHDR, CDR2 SFDVKD. The CDR3 DNA reads as TGTGCCACCAGCGGACAGGAGGGTAACTATGGCTACACCTTC. This gives the protein CATSGQEGNYGYTF.

This clonotype came up a few times. The rearrangement joins TRBV7-8 to TRBJ1-5, with D unclear. Germline values: CDR1 SGHVS, CDR2 FQNEAQ. This CDR3 has 16 amino acids. Trimming took off 0 bases at V and 0 bases at J, with 9 bases between the two ends. The CDR3, as DNA: TGTGCCAGCAGCTTAGCAGGGTCCCTTAGCAATCAGCCCCAGCATTTT. Translated: CASSLAGSLSNQPQHF.